This T cell receptor beta chain appears in the sequencing data of a study of blood T cell repertoires in COVID-19. About the study: Samples representing acute and convalescent COVID-19 were sourced from the United States, Italy and Spain. PBMCs, B-cell-depleted T cells, or T cells were the source of the cDNA or gDNA that made up the material.

Authors' data handling: Reference gene primer amplification yielded estimated nucleated cell counts. Using immunoSEQ multiplex PCR, the repertoire was profiled, and TCRdb retains in-frame clones only, with some absent. D and trimming were read from the DNA, whereas the V and J calls and clone size are those reported in that table. The sample has 250,000 to 350,000 clones, 87% seen once. The V gene's germline CDR1 is LNHDA and CDR2 SQIVND (reference sequence). The length of the CDR3 is 12 residues. The V segment lost 6 bases and the J segment 6 bases; nucleotides outside the gene matches: 1. Input material: peripheral blood. The receptor was derived from a woman in her forties or fifties who had recovered from COVID-19. The chain carries TRBV19 and TRBJ1-2; 10 nucleotides align to TRBD1. CDR3 sequence reads: CASRTGGHGYTF. CDR3 in DNA: TGTGCCAGTAGGACAGGGGGCCATGGCTACACCTTC.